The clone carrying this T cell receptor beta chain was counted many times. The antigen is undetermined. These data are taken from a study of Graves' ophthalmopathy and Graves' hyperthyroidism. Study information: Ahead of any treatment, peripheral blood was obtained at the initial diagnosis.

The TCR beta CDR3 regions underwent amplification from RNA transcripts. A first-round RT-PCR used HTBI primers, followed by a second-round multiplex PCR. MiXCR was run by TCRdb on the multiplex PCR reads, yielding one entry per CDR3 protein. Of roughly 160,000 distinct CDR3 sequences in the sample, more than 30% are singletons; the top ten hold approximately 6.3%. Study-level points and caveats: Discrimination between ophthalmopathy and stable hyperthyroidism by a 13-signature model showed 87.88% sensitivity and 70% to 84% specificity.

V lost 5 bases to trimming and J lost 2 bases, with 9 bases between them. The CDR3 has 13 residues. In germline, CDR1 is SGHTA, CDR2 FQGTGA. Sequenced material: peripheral blood. The rearrangement uses TRBV7-3 and TRBJ1-2; D is perhaps TRBD1 (5 bases). The sequence derives from a woman in her thirties or forties with Graves' ophthalmopathy. CDR3 DNA sequence: TGTGCCAGCAGCCCCGCAGGGAACTATGGCTACACCTTC. Residues: CASSPAGNYGYTF.